The present TCR beta chain was sequenced within a study of blood T cell repertoires in COVID-19. Looking at the study overall: From the United States, Italy and Spain came samples of acute and convalescent COVID-19. Nucleic acid was either cDNA or gDNA, and it came from T cells, B-cell-depleted T cells, or PBMCs.

Trimming left V 1 base short and J 8 bases short, with 12 bases between. Germline V gene lookup returns CDR1 SEHNR and CDR2 FQNEAQ (reference sequence). The CDR3 contains 14 residues. Original methodology: Reference gene primer amplification yielded estimated nucleated cell counts. Assay used: immunoSEQ multiplex PCR; TCRdb lists only in-frame clones, some missing. Clonal size and the V and J genes are those of that table, whereas D and trimming came from the DNA. The sample contains some 260,000 clones, around 89% of which appear only once. The sequenced sample was peripheral blood. The genes are TRBV7-9 and TRBJ2-1; D not resolved. This clonotype was obtained from a woman aged 40 to 50 who had recovered from COVID-19. The CDR3 region has the DNA TGTGCCAGCAGCTTAGGGGTATTACGGGATGAGCAGTTCTTC. This codes for CASSLGVLRDEQFF.